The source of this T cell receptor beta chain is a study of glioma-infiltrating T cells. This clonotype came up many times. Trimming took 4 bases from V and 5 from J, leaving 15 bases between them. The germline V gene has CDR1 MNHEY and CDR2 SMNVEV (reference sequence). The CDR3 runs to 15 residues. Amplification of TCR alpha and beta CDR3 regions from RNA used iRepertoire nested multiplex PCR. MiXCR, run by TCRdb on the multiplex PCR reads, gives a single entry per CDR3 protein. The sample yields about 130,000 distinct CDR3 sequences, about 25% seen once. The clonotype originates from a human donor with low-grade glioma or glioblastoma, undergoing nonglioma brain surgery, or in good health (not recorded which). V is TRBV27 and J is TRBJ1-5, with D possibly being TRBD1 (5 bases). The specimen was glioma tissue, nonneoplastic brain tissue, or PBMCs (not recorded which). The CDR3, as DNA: TGTGCCAGCAGTTGGACAAGACCCTCCGATCAGCCCCAGCATTTT. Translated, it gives CASSWTRPSDQPQHF.